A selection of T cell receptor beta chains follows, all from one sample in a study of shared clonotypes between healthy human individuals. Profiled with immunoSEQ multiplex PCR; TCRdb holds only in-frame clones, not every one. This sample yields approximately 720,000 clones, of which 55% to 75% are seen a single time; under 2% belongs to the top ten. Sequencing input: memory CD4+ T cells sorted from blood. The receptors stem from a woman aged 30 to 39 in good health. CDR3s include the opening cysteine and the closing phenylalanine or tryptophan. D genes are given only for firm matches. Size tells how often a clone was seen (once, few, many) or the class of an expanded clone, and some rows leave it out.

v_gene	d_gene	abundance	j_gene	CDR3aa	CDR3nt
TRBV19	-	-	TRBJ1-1	CASSMGHVTEAFF	TGTGCCAGTAGTATGGGCCACGTCACTGAAGCTTTCTTT
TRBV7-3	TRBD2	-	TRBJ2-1	CASSLLGTSGRGTNEQFF	TGTGCCAGCAGCTTACTCGGGACTAGCGGAAGGGGGACCAATGAGCAGTTCTTC
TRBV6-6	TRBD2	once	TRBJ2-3	CASSSGRGGTQYF	TGTGCCAGCAGTTCCGGGAGGGGAGGTACGCAGTATTTT
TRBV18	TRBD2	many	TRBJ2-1	CASSPWSAGGDNEQFF	TGTGCCAGCTCACCATGGAGTGCGGGAGGCGACAATGAGCAGTTCTTC
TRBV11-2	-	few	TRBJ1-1	CASSFRAGVGTEAFF	TGTGCCAGCAGCTTCCGGGCAGGGGTGGGCACTGAAGCTTTCTTT
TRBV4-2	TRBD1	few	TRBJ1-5	CASSQGDRDNQPQHF	TGTGCCAGCAGCCAAGGCGACAGGGACAATCAGCCCCAGCATTTT
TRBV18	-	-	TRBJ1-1	CASSPRRPGEGEAFF	TGTGCCAGCTCACCCAGAAGACCCGGGGAAGGAGAAGCTTTCTTT
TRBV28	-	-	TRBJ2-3	CASSLSSEFTDTQYF	TGTGCCAGCAGTTTGTCTAGCGAGTTCACAGATACGCAGTATTTT
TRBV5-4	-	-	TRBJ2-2	CASSLGQGYTGELFF	TGTGCCAGCAGCTTGGGGCAGGGATACACCGGGGAGCTGTTTTTT
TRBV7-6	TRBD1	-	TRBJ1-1	CASSPGTGANTEAFF	TGTGCCAGCAGTCCCGGGACAGGGGCAAACACTGAAGCTTTCTTT
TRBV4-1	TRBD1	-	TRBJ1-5	CASSQGTGLNQPQHF	TGCGCCAGCAGCCAAGGGACAGGGCTCAATCAGCCCCAGCATTTT
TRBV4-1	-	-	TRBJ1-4	CASSQLWTEKLFF	TGCGCCAGCAGCCAACTCTGGACAGAAAAACTGTTTTTT
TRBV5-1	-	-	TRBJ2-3	CASSLDGHSTDTQYF	TGCGCCAGCAGCTTGGACGGGCACAGCACAGATACGCAGTATTTT
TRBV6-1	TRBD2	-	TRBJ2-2	CASSEGLASGELFF	TGTGCCAGCAGTGAAGGACTAGCTTCCGGGGAGCTGTTTTTT
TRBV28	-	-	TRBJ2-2	CASSGQNTGELFF	TGTGCCAGCAGCGGACAGAACACCGGGGAGCTGTTTTTT
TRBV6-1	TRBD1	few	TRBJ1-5	CASKDRVQPQHF	TGTGCCAGCAAGGACAGGGTTCAGCCCCAGCATTTT
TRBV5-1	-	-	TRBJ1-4	CASSSDSSNEKLFF	TGCGCCAGCAGCTCGGACAGCAGTAATGAAAAACTGTTTTTT
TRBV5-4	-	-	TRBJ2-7	CASSPGGVRGEYEQYF	TGTGCCAGCAGCCCGGGCGGAGTTAGGGGCGAGTACGAGCAGTACTTC
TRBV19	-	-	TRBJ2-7	CASSIQLEAGSRYEQYF	TGTGCCAGTAGTATACAGTTGGAGGCAGGGAGTCGCTACGAGCAGTACTTC
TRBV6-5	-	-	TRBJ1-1	CASSLGDLNTEAFF	TGTGCCAGCAGCCTGGGGGACTTAAACACTGAAGCTTTCTTT
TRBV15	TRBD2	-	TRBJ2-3	CATSKPGLELDTQYF	TGTGCCACCAGCAAACCGGGACTAGAGCTAGATACGCAGTATTTT
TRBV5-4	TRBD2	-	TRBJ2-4	CASSLESGSYVKNIQYF	TGTGCCAGCAGCTTGGAGAGCGGGAGCTATGTCAAAAACATTCAGTACTTC
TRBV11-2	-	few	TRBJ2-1	CASSLGVGAYNEQFF	TGTGCCAGCAGCTTAGGGGTAGGGGCCTACAATGAGCAGTTCTTC
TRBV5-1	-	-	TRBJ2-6	CASSRSFWGDSGANVLTF	TGCGCCAGCAGCCGAAGCTTTTGGGGGGATTCAGGGGCCAACGTCCTGACTTTC
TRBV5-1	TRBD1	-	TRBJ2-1	CASSFGTVNEQFF	TGCGCCAGCAGCTTTGGGACAGTCAATGAGCAGTTCTTC
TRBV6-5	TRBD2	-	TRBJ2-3	CASTLLAGGADTQYF	TGTGCCAGCACCCTTCTAGCGGGAGGTGCAGATACGCAGTATTTT
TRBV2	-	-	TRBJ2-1	CASSERGYRNEQFF	TGTGCCAGCAGTGAACGGGGCTACCGCAATGAGCAGTTCTTC
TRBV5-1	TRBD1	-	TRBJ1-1	CASSLAGTGLNEAFF	TGCGCCAGCAGCTTGGCCGGGACAGGGTTAAATGAAGCTTTCTTT
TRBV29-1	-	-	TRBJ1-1	CSSQWTQNTEAFF	TGCAGCTCACAATGGACGCAGAACACTGAAGCTTTCTTT
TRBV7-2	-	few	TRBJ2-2	CASSRARDSGELFF	TGTGCCAGCAGCCGAGCCCGTGATTCCGGGGAGCTGTTTTTT
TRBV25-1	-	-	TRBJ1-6	CASSPGNNSPLHF	TGTGCCAGCAGTCCAGGGAATAATTCACCCCTCCACTTT
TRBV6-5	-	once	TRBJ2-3	CASSWAGMGTDTQYF	TGTGCCAGCAGTTGGGCAGGGATGGGGACAGATACGCAGTATTTT
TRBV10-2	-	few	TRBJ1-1	CASSALLGAGTEAFF	TGCGCCAGCAGTGCGCTCCTCGGGGCGGGGACTGAAGCTTTCTTT
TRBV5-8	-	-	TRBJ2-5	CASSKKGGLETQYF	TGTGCCAGCAGCAAGAAAGGAGGTCTGGAGACCCAGTACTTC
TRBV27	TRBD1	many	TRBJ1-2	CATKPGQTYGYTF	TGTGCCACCAAACCGGGACAGACATATGGCTACACCTTC
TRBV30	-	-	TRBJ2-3	CAWNLGTDTQYF	TGTGCCTGGAACCTTGGCACAGATACGCAGTATTTT
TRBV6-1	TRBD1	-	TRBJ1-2	CASRPGTGGRYGYTF	TGTGCCAGCAGACCCGGGACAGGGGGTCGGTATGGCTACACCTTC
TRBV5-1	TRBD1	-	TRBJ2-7	CASSLTGGDYEQYF	TGCGCCAGCAGCTTAACAGGGGGCGACTACGAGCAGTACTTC
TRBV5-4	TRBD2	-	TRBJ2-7	CASSLLSSGSTGYEQYF	TGTGCCAGCAGCTTGCTTTCTAGCGGGAGTACAGGCTACGAGCAGTACTTC
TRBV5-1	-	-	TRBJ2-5	CASSLGSYGKETQYF	TGCGCCAGCAGCTTGGGATCGTACGGGAAAGAGACCCAGTACTTC
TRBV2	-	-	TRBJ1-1	CAGRVMNTEAFF	TGTGCCGGCAGGGTAATGAACACTGAAGCTTTCTTT
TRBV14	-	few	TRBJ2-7	CASSQAAGRRAPAAYEQYF	TGTGCCAGCAGCCAAGCCGCGGGACGCAGGGCCCCTGCAGCCTACGAGCAGTACTTC
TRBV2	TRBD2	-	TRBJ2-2	CASSYLAGNTGELFF	TGTGCCAGCAGTTACCTAGCGGGGAACACCGGGGAGCTGTTTTTT
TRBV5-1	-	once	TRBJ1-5	CASSLGGQNQPQHF	TGCGCCAGCAGCTTGGGGGGGCAGAATCAGCCCCAGCATTTT